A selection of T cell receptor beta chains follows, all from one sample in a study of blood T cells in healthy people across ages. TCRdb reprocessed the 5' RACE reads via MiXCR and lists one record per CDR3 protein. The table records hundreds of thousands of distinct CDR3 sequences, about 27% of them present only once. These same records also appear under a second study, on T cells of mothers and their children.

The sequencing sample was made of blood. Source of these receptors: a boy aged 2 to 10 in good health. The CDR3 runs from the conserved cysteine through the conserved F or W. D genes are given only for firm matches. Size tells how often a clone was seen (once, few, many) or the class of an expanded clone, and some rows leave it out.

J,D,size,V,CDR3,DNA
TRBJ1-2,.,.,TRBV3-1,CASSQDLGEGYTF,TGTGCCAGCAGCCAAGATTTGGGGGAGGGCTACACCTTC
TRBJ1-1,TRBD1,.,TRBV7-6,CASSPGTVATEAFF,TGTGCCAGCAGCCCAGGGACAGTAGCCACTGAAGCTTTCTTT
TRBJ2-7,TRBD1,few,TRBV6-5,CARKTPGQHYEQYF,TGTGCCAGGAAAACTCCGGGACAGCACTACGAGCAGTACTTC
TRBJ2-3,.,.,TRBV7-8,CASSQTRLTKDDTQYF,TGTGCCAGCAGCCAGACTAGGCTTACTAAGGATGATACGCAGTATTTT
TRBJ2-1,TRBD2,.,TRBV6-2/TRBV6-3,CASSLSGRFSEQFF,TGTGCCAGCAGTCTTAGCGGGAGATTTAGTGAGCAGTTCTTC
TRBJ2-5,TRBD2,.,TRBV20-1,CSVHDSGGRQETQYF,TGCAGTGTTCACGATAGCGGGGGTCGCCAAGAGACCCAGTACTTC
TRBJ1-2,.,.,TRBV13,CASSPRWTEGYTF,TGTGCCAGCAGCCCTAGGTGGACGGAGGGCTACACCTTC
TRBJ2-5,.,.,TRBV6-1,CASSDRGRETQYF,TGTGCCAGCAGTGACAGGGGACGAGAGACCCAGTACTTC
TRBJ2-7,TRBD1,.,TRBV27,CASSTWDREGHEQYF,TGTGCCAGCAGTACCTGGGACAGGGAAGGGCACGAGCAGTACTTC
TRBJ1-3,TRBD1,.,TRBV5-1,CASSPNGQGLSGNTIYF,TGCGCCAGCAGCCCAAATGGACAGGGTCTCTCTGGAAACACCATATATTTT
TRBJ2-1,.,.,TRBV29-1,CSVKFEDEQFF,TGCAGCGTCAAGTTCGAAGATGAGCAGTTCTTC
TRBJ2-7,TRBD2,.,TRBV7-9,CASSLGTASGSSYEQYF,TGTGCCAGCAGCTTAGGGACGGCGAGCGGGAGCTCCTACGAGCAGTACTTC
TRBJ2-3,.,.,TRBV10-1,CASSESRGGGDTQYF,TGCGCCAGCAGTGAGTCTCGGGGTGGGGGCGATACGCAGTATTTT
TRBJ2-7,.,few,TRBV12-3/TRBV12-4,CASSTQGLEQYF,TGTGCCAGCAGCACACAGGGTCTCGAGCAGTACTTC
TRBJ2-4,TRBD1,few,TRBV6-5,CASSSTGNIQYF,TGTGCCAGCAGTTCGACAGGGAACATTCAGTACTTC
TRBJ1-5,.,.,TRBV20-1,CSARGRQVKEPQHF,TGCAGTGCTAGAGGTCGCCAGGTCAAGGAGCCCCAGCATTTT
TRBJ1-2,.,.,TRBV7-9,CASGGGDGYTF,TGTGCCAGCGGAGGGGGTGATGGCTACACCTTC
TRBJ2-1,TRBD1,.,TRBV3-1,CASSQWDSSHNEQFF,TGTGCCAGCAGCCAATGGGACAGCTCCCACAATGAGCAGTTCTTC
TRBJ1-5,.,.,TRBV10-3,CAISGGAGNQPQHF,TGTGCCATCAGTGGGGGGGCTGGCAATCAGCCCCAGCATTTT
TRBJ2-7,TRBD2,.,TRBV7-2,CASSWGSWRETIEQYF,TGTGCCAGCAGCTGGGGGTCCTGGCGGGAGACGATCGAGCAGTACTTC
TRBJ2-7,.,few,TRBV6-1,CASSTRDRYPTYEQYF,TGTGCCAGCAGTACCAGAGACAGATACCCCACCTACGAGCAGTACTTC
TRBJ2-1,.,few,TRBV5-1,CASSPLRGSSYNEQFF,TGCGCCAGCAGCCCCCTTCGGGGGAGCTCCTACAATGAGCAGTTCTTC
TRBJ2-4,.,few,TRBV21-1,CASSRRGLGKTRNIQYF,TGTGCCAGCAGCAGGAGGGGGCTCGGTAAAACCAGAAACATTCAGTACTTC
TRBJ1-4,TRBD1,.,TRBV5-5,CASSSDRGLREKLFF,TGTGCCAGCAGCTCCGACAGGGGGCTTCGGGAAAAACTGTTTTTT
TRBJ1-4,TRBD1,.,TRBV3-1,CASSPGPGQDPTTNEKLFF,TGTGCCAGCAGCCCAGGGCCGGGACAGGACCCTACAACTAATGAAAAACTGTTTTTT
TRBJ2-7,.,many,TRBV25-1,CASSDHTLYEQYF,TGTGCCAGCAGTGACCACACCCTCTACGAGCAGTACTTC
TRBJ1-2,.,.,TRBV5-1,CASSLEPATSRGGYTF,TGCGCCAGCAGCTTGGAGCCCGCCACCAGTAGGGGAGGCTACACCTTC
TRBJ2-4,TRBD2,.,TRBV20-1,CSTLDRTSGRSVKNIQYF,TGCAGTACCCTAGACAGGACTAGCGGGCGATCGGTCAAAAACATTCAGTACTTC